This T cell receptor (beta chain) was recorded in a study of blood T cells in healthy people across ages. The CDR3 runs 15 residues. Germline V gene sequence: CDR1 MGHDK, CDR2 SYGVNS. V was clipped by 3 bases and J by 7 bases, with 19 bases between them. Using a J-beta primer mix together with a sample-barcoded 5' primer, a second PCR was run for about 6 to 11 cycles. A single record per CDR3 protein comes from TCRdb applying MiXCR to the 5' RACE reads. The data contain fewer than 900,000 distinct CDR3 sequences, 40% to 45% of them singletons. Notes on the study in general: Diversity estimates from one million T cells were considered underestimates.

As for this clonotype: The antigen is not known.

This sequence was found in a woman in her sixties in good health. Sequencing was carried out using blood. V gene TRBV25-1 combines with J gene TRBJ2-7; D not certain. The CDR3 nucleotides read TGTGCCAGCAGTGAGGCTTTCAGGCCCCTGAGGGAGCAGTACTTC. Protein sequence: CASSEAFRPLREQYF.